These 31 T cell receptor beta chains share one sample of origin, sequenced in a study of radiotherapy plus CTLA-4 blockade in lung cancer (dated by TCRdb to the late 2010s). Libraries were prepared through the immunoSEQ multiplex PCR assay. Imported from immuneACCESS, the table was reduced by TCRdb to in-frame sequences with V and J called. These copies leave out some clones; in studies compared against another copy, an unresolved V gene accounts for under half, and the cause of the remainder is not known. This sample is represented by 75,000 to 100,000 clones; about 90% of them were singletons. Together, the top ten hold 4.5% to 5% of the sample. This specimen was peripheral blood, taken from a patient treated with radiotherapy plus ipilimumab. These receptors all stem from a human donor with non-small cell lung cancer that progressed on radiotherapy plus ipilimumab.

This clone showed up just once. This chain joins TRBV18 and TRBJ1-4; D not certain. Per germline, CDR1 KGHSH and CDR2 LQKENI. The CDR3 extends over 14 amino acids. The ends were cut back, 6 bases at V and 8 bases at J, with 16 bases in the middle. CDR3 nucleotide sequence: TGTGCCAGCTCGCGTACAGCGGAAGTGGAAAAACTGTTTTTT. This translates into CASSRTAEVEKLFF.

The chain is built from TRBV7-8 and TRBJ1-1; TRBD1 is a possible D gene (6 bases). CDR1 SGHVS and CDR2 FQNEAQ come from the germline V gene. The CDR3 is made up of 15 amino acids. The germline V and J ends were trimmed by 5 bases and 0 bases, with 13 bases remaining between them. The CDR3 loop reads CASSQAPGVNTEAFF. In DNA, the CDR3 is TGTGCCAGCAGCCAAGCCCCAGGGGTGAACACTGAAGCTTTCTTT.

The V and J genes are TRBV11-2 and TRBJ2-1; tentative D call: TRBD2 (6 bases). The CDR3 is 14 amino acids. Germline V gene data show CDR1 as SGHAT and CDR2 as FQNNGV. With 2 bases removed from V and 9 bases from J, the gap between germline ends came to 14 bases. CDR3 nucleotides: TGTGCCAGCAGCTTAAGACTAGGACTGAGTGAGCAGTTCTTC. Residues: CASSLRLGLSEQFF.

The chain carries TRBV5-1 and TRBJ2-5; D uncertain. CDR3 length: 15 amino acids. Per germline, CDR1 SGHRS and CDR2 YFSETQ. V lost 4 bases, J lost 5 bases, and 18 bases lay in between. This CDR3 is CASSPTSGSGETQYF. CDR3 sequence (DNA): TGCGCCAGCAGCCCGACCTCGGGCTCCGGGGAGACCCAGTACTTC.

The rearrangement uses TRBV6-5 and TRBJ1-3; D not resolved. Looked up from germline, CDR1 is MNHEY and CDR2 is SVGAGI. Trimming took off 0 bases at V and 0 bases at J, with 6 bases between the two ends. CDR3 length: 15 residues. This CDR3 is CASSYSKFSGNTIYF. For the CDR3, the DNA is TGTGCCAGCAGTTACTCCAAGTTCTCTGGAAACACCATATATTTT.

This chain joins TRBV2 and TRBJ2-5; no clear D gene. Trimming pared 0 bases from V and 5 bases from J, leaving 10 bases between. Germline V CDR1 and CDR2: SNHLY, FYNNEI. The CDR3 has 14 residues. The CDR3 DNA follows: TGTGCCAGCAGTGAAGCGTTATTTGGGGAGACCCAGTACTTC. It specifies CASSEALFGETQYF. The whole variable domain, filled in from reference TRBV2 and TRBJ2-5, reads EPEVTQTPSHQVTQMGQEVILRCVPISNHLYFYWYRQILGQKVEFLVSFYNNEISEKSEIFDDQFSVERPDGSNFTLKIRSTKLEDSAMYFCASSEALFGETQYFGPGTRLLVL.

The CDR3 DNA sequence: TGTGCCAGCAGCGCGAGGACAGGGTGGCACGAGCAGTACTTC. Translation: CASSARTGWHEQYF. The chain is built from TRBV9 and TRBJ2-7, with 8 bases aligning to TRBD1. With 3 bases clipped from V and 5 bases from J, the junction kept 7 bases outside the gene matches. The CDR3 has 14 amino acids. Germline CDR1 reads SGDLS; CDR2 reads YYNGEE.

V gene TRBV5-1 combines with J gene TRBJ1-4; 9 bases are a match to TRBD1. CDR1 is SGHRS, CDR2 YFSETQ, per germline. The CDR3 is 15 amino acids. Germline trimming cut 5 bases from V and 8 bases from J; bases unmatched to any gene: 10. The chain's CDR3 is CASRGQQGAGEKLFF. In DNA form, the CDR3 reads TGCGCCAGCAGGGGACAACAGGGGGCTGGAGAAAAACTGTTTTTT.

This chain joins TRBV5-1 and TRBJ1-5; possible D gene TRBD1, 6 bases. In germline, CDR1 is SGHRS, CDR2 YFSETQ. Deletions cut 0 bases from V and 7 bases from J, with 14 bases between. The CDR3 covers 15 residues. The CDR3 protein is CASSLEGGAGQPQHF. In DNA, the CDR3 is TGCGCCAGCAGCTTGGAAGGGGGGGCCGGGCAGCCCCAGCATTTT.

This CDR3 is CASSLGLAGVGEQFF. The CDR3 nucleotides read TGTGCCAGCAGCTTAGGTCTAGCGGGAGTTGGTGAGCAGTTCTTC. V is TRBV7-9 and J is TRBJ2-1; TRBD2 agrees at 10 bases. Germline-derived CDR1 and CDR2 are SEHNR and FQNEAQ (reference sequence). Germline trimming cut 1 base from V and 9 bases from J; bases unmatched to any gene: 6. The length of the CDR3 is 15 residues.

To note about this clone: An end of the junction does not agree with germline; a read error may underlie this. The V call is TRBV7-9, the J call TRBJ2-7, with 9 positions matching TRBD2. Germline CDR1 SEHNR, CDR2 FQNEAQ (reference sequence). The CDR3 contains 15 residues. CDR3 nucleotides: TGTGCCAGCAGCCTAGCGGCGGGAGGGCATGCCGAGCAGTACTTC. It yields the protein CASSLAAGGHAEQYF.

This chain uses TRBV6-1 with TRBJ2-7; D unresolved. CDR1 is MNHNS, CDR2 SASEGT, per germline. CDR3 length: 11 amino acids. V shed 3 bases and J shed 4 bases, with 4 bases lying between them. CDR3 sequence: CASSDIYEQYF. DNA for the CDR3: TGTGCCAGCAGTGACATATACGAGCAGTACTTC.

The chain links TRBV11-2 to TRBJ2-5; D remains ambiguous. The better agreement between TRBJ2-7 and the DNA end casts doubt on the J call. CDR1 and CDR2 from the germline V gene are SGHAT and FQNNGV. The length of the CDR3 is 18 residues. The CDR3 loop reads CASSLDPPGLGASYEQYF. The CDR3 DNA follows: TGTGCCAGCAGCTTAGACCCTCCCGGGCTCGGAGCCTCCTACGAGCAGTACTTC.

The genes are TRBV27 and TRBJ1-5; a weak D match, TRBD1 (6 bases). There are 14 residues in the CDR3. Trimming shortened V by 3 bases and J by 4 bases, and 10 bases separated the two germline ends. The germline CDR1 and CDR2 sequences are MNHEY and SMNVEV (reference sequence). Written as DNA, the CDR3 is TGTGCCAGCAGTTTGGGGGCACTTAATCAGCCCCAGCATTTT. Translation gives CASSLGALNQPQHF.

The table lists this clone with a count of one. The chain couples TRBV5-1 to TRBJ2-7, with D perhaps matching TRBD2 (6 bases). Trimming cost V 2 bases and J 5 bases, with 14 bases left between them. This CDR3 comprises 14 residues. Germline V gene sequence: CDR1 SGHRS, CDR2 YFSETQ. The CDR3 nucleotides read TGCGCCAGCAGCTTAAACGGGAGACTCGACGAGCAGTACTTC. Translating it yields CASSLNGRLDEQYF.

The gene calls are TRBV19 and TRBJ2-7; 7 bases are shared with TRBD1. The CDR3 contains 14 residues. V lost 5 bases to trimming and J lost 1 base; unmatched junction nucleotides: 5. The germline CDR1 and CDR2 sequences are LNHDA and SQIVND (reference sequence). CDR3 nucleotide sequence: TGTGCCAGTAGTGGGACAGTGAATTCCTACGAGCAGTACTTC. This codes for CASSGTVNSYEQYF. Filled out from reference TRBV19 and TRBJ2-7, the complete variable domain reads DGGITQSPKYLFRKEGQNVTLSCEQNLNHDAMYWYRQDPGQGLRLIYYSQIVNDFQKGDIAEGYSVSREKKESFPLTVTSAQKNPTAFYLCASSGTVNSYEQYFGPGTRLTVT.

V and J are TRBV5-1 and TRBJ2-5; D is unclear. CDR1 and CDR2 from the germline V gene are SGHRS and YFSETQ. The V gene lost 0 bases and the J gene lost 2 bases, with 5 bases spanning the gap. This CDR3 region has 13 residues. CDR3 loop: CASSLVTQETQYF. The CDR3 DNA reads TGCGCCAGCAGCTTGGTAACTCAAGAGACCCAGTACTTC.

V is TRBV29-1 and J is TRBJ2-7; TRBD1 matches 12 bases. This CDR3 comprises 15 residues. CDR1 is SQVTM and CDR2 is ANQGSEA in the germline V gene. V shed 3 bases and J 7 bases; nucleotides not matched to a gene: 10. The DNA of the CDR3 is TGCAGCGTTGATGAGGCGGGACAGGGGGCAGGAGAGCAGTACTTC. This translates into CSVDEAGQGAGEQYF.

This clone was seen more than once but under ten times. The chain carries TRBV5-4 and TRBJ2-7; D not resolved. Trimming took 0 bases from V and 2 from J, leaving 3 bases between them. The V gene's germline CDR1 is SGHNT and CDR2 YYREEE (reference sequence). The CDR3 is 12 residues long. In nucleotides, the CDR3 is TGTGCCAGCAGCTTGGAGGCCTACGAGCAGTACTTC. Encoded protein: CASSLEAYEQYF.

This sequence joins TRBV7-2 and TRBJ2-5, with D unclear. V lost 5 bases and J 5 bases, leaving 9 bases between the germline ends. Germline loops: CDR1 SGHTA, CDR2 FQGNSA. The CDR3 is made up of 12 amino acids. CDR3 loop: CASSPLRETQYF. CDR3 DNA sequence: TGTGCCAGCAGCCCCCTCCGGGAGACCCAGTACTTC. Combining the CDR3 with reference TRBV7-2 and TRBJ2-5 gives the whole variable domain GAGVSQSPSNKVTEKGKDVELRCDPISGHTALYWYRQSLGQGLEFLIYFQGNSAPDKSGLPSDRFSAERTGGSVSTLTIQRTQQEDSAVYLCASSPLRETQYFGPGTRLLVL.

The chain joins TRBV2 to TRBJ2-7; D possibly corresponds to TRBD2 (5 bases). V lost 6 bases, J lost 7 bases, and 19 bases lay in between. The germline CDR1 and CDR2 sequences are SNHLY and FYNNEI. This CDR3 contains 14 residues. DNA of the CDR3: TGTGCCAGCAGCGAAAGCGGTGGGCGCTTGGAGCAGTACTTC. This sequence encodes CASSESGGRLEQYF. Supplemented by reference TRBV2 and TRBJ2-7, the full variable domain reads EPEVTQTPSHQVTQMGQEVILRCVPISNHLYFYWYRQILGQKVEFLVSFYNNEISEKSEIFDDQFSVERPDGSNFTLKIRSTKLEDSAMYFCASSESGGRLEQYFGPGTRLTVT.

The chain has TRBV6-4 and TRBJ1-1; 8 nucleotides line up with TRBD1. The J segment lost 3 bases and the V segment lost 5 bases, leaving 8 bases of the junction unmatched. Germline values: CDR1 MRHNA, CDR2 SNTAGT. This CDR3 has 15 residues. In DNA, the CDR3 is TGTGCCAGCAGTCCCCGGACAGGGATGGACACTGAAGCTTTCTTT. This gives the protein CASSPRTGMDTEAFF.

The chain links TRBV14 to TRBJ1-2; D uncertain. Trimming left V 3 bases short and J 0 bases short, with 5 bases between. Germline CDR1 and CDR2: SGHDN and FVKESK. The length of the CDR3 is 13 residues. The CDR3 DNA reads TGTGCCAGCAGCCAGCAACCTAACTATGGCTACACCTTC. Translation: CASSQQPNYGYTF.

The J gene is TRBJ2-2, the V gene TRBV2; 11 bases are a match to TRBD2. V lost 4 bases and J lost 7; bases outside the gene matches: 2. Per the germline V gene, CDR1 is SNHLY and CDR2 is FYNNEI. This CDR3 contains 14 residues. The CDR3 sequence: CASSGTSGYGELFF. In nucleotides, the CDR3 is TGTGCCAGCAGTGGGACTAGCGGGTACGGGGAGCTGTTTTTT.

This chain links TRBV18 with TRBJ1-2; D is undetermined. Trimming pared 3 bases from V and 12 bases from J, leaving 14 bases between. CDR1 and CDR2 from the germline V gene are KGHSH and LQKENI. This CDR3 is built from 12 residues. CDR3 DNA: TGTGCCAGCTCACCGGGCTCCGGAATTCACACCTTC. Translating it yields CASSPGSGIHTF.

The chain is built from TRBV11-3 and TRBJ2-4, with 7 positions matching TRBD2. The CDR3 has 15 residues. V gave up 6 bases and J gave up 1 base; unmatched junction bases: 6. Germline CDR1 SGHNT, CDR2 YENEEA. CDR3 sequence (DNA): TGTGCCAGCAGAGGGGCGGGAGTGGCCAAAAACATTCAGTACTTC. Translating it yields CASRGAGVAKNIQYF.

The chain links TRBV10-2 to TRBJ1-6; possible D gene TRBD1, 6 bases. V shed 7 bases and J shed 8 bases, with 12 bases lying between them. The germline V gene encodes CDR1 WSHSY and CDR2 SAAADI. CDR3 size: 13 residues. The CDR3 reads CASTQGKDSPLHF. CDR3 nucleotide sequence: TGCGCCAGCACCCAGGGGAAAGATTCACCCCTCCACTTT.

This sequence joins TRBV9 and TRBJ2-5; D might be TRBD2 (5 bases). V was trimmed by 3 bases and J by 0 bases, leaving 15 bases between them. Germline-derived CDR1 and CDR2 are SGDLS and YYNGEE. This CDR3 has 16 amino acids. The CDR3 region is CASSETNGGDQETQYF. The CDR3, as DNA: TGTGCCAGCAGCGAAACGAACGGAGGAGACCAAGAGACCCAGTACTTC.

The rearrangement joins TRBV19 to TRBJ1-1; 8 nucleotides align to TRBD1. CDR1 and CDR2 (germline): LNHDA, SQIVND (reference sequence). The junction had 8 bases not matched to a gene; V was cut back by 1 base and J by 4 bases. The CDR3 has 16 residues. The CDR3 sequence is CASSIAWTGNPTEAFF. CDR3 DNA: TGTGCCAGTAGTATAGCATGGACAGGGAACCCCACTGAAGCTTTCTTT.

The chain links TRBV2 to TRBJ1-2, with D uncertain. Trimming pared 4 bases from V and 7 bases from J, leaving 13 bases between. Germline V gives CDR1 SNHLY, CDR2 FYNNEI. The CDR3 spans 13 residues. This CDR3 reads CASSAGRNSGYTF. The CDR3 DNA is TGTGCCAGCAGTGCTGGGAGGAATAGTGGCTACACCTTC.

This clone has just one count. The V and J genes are TRBV2 and TRBJ1-2; 9 bases agree with TRBD1. Trimming cost V 4 bases and J 1 base; bases outside gene matches: 1. The CDR3 contains 14 residues. Germline V lookup: CDR1 SNHLY, CDR2 FYNNEI. The CDR3 bases are TGTGCCAGCAGTGGGGGACAGGGTAACTATGGCTACACCTTC. Translated, it gives CASSGGQGNYGYTF.